A selection of T cell receptor beta chains follows, all from one sample in a study of cytomegalovirus exposure and HLA in healthy donors. The method was immunoSEQ multiplex PCR; TCRdb's version includes in-frame clones alone and lacks a portion of them. This sample has more than 85,000 clones; under 75% occur once, and the top ten carry about 1.3%. Source material: PBMCs. These receptor sequences come from a female donor in good health and CMV-seronegative. Each CDR3 is given with its conserved first and last residue. D genes are given only for firm matches. Clone size, where shown, is once, few, many, or a class for clones that have expanded.

-	TRBV5-6	TRBJ1-2	-	CASSLAPLGYTF	TGTGCCAGCAGCTTGGCCCCCCTTGGCTACACCTTC
-	TRBV5-1	TRBJ2-3	-	CASSLPTSTDTQYF	TGCGCCAGCAGCTTACCTACTAGCACAGATACGCAGTATTTT
-	TRBV2	TRBJ1-2	few	CASTKNRGYTF	TGTGCCAGCACGAAGAACAGGGGCTACACCTTC
-	TRBV6-1	TRBJ1-4	-	CASSFTGFNNEKLFF	TGTGCCAGCAGTTTTACAGGGTTCAATAATGAAAAACTGTTTTTT
TRBD2	TRBV29-1	TRBJ2-7	-	CSVESGTSGIYEQYF	TGCAGCGTTGAATCGGGCACTAGCGGGATCTACGAGCAGTACTTC
-	TRBV6-4	TRBJ2-6	-	CASSDSTTGSGANVLTF	TGTGCCAGCAGTGACTCGACGACTGGATCTGGGGCCAACGTCCTGACTTTC
-	TRBV5-6	TRBJ1-4	-	CASSDRNNEKLFF	TGTGCCAGCAGCGACAGAAACAATGAAAAACTGTTTTTT
TRBD1	TRBV29-1	TRBJ2-6	-	CSPSTGMKTAGANVLTF	TGCAGCCCGTCGACAGGGATGAAAACGGCTGGGGCCAACGTCCTGACTTTC
-	TRBV27	TRBJ1-2	-	CASSEGHTRANGYTF	TGTGCCAGCAGTGAGGGACACACCCGAGCGAATGGCTACACCTTC
TRBD1	TRBV5-8	TRBJ2-5	-	CASSLADRGHETQYF	TGTGCCAGCAGCTTGGCGGACAGGGGGCATGAGACCCAGTACTTC
-	TRBV13	TRBJ1-6	few	CASSPRMADSPLHF	TGTGCCAGCAGCCCGCGGATGGCAGATTCACCCCTCCACTTT
TRBD1	TRBV4-1	TRBJ2-1	-	CASSQESTGGAYNEQFF	TGCGCCAGCAGCCAGGAATCGACAGGGGGCGCCTACAATGAGCAGTTCTTC
TRBD1	TRBV28	TRBJ2-7	-	CASRYRGAYEQYF	TGTGCCAGCAGATACAGGGGGGCCTACGAGCAGTACTTC
-	TRBV4-1	TRBJ2-6	few	CASSQVLVGANVLTF	TGCGCCAGCAGCCAAGTCCTCGTTGGGGCCAACGTCCTGACTTTC
-	TRBV7-9	TRBJ2-2	-	CASSLYDTGELFF	TGTGCCAGCAGCTTGTATGACACCGGGGAGCTGTTTTTT
TRBD1	TRBV7-2	TRBJ2-7	-	CASNPGPGQGYEQYF	TGTGCCAGCAACCCAGGACCGGGACAGGGTTACGAGCAGTACTTC
TRBD2	TRBV5-6	TRBJ2-5	-	CASSRTSGSETQYF	TGTGCCAGCAGCCGGACTAGCGGGAGCGAGACCCAGTACTTC
TRBD2	TRBV4-2	TRBJ2-7	-	CASSQVRTSGYEQYF	TGTGCCAGCAGCCAAGTACGGACTAGCGGTTACGAGCAGTACTTC
TRBD1	TRBV6-1	TRBJ1-6	few	CASSEGQFNSPLHF	TGTGCCAGCAGTGAGGGACAGTTTAATTCACCCCTCCACTTT
TRBD1	TRBV4-1	TRBJ1-5	-	CASSPGGREPQHF	TGCGCCAGCAGCCCAGGGGGTCGGGAGCCCCAGCATTTT
TRBD1	TRBV11-2	TRBJ2-7	-	CASSPTPGQAYEQYF	TGTGCCAGCAGCCCGACACCGGGACAGGCGTACGAGCAGTACTTC
TRBD1	TRBV4-3	TRBJ2-2	-	CASSRRQGIGELFF	TGCGCCAGCAGCCGTAGACAGGGAATCGGGGAGCTGTTTTTT
-	TRBV5-4	TRBJ2-1	-	CASSLGQGSHNEQFF	TGTGCCAGCAGCTTGGGGCAGGGGTCCCACAATGAGCAGTTCTTC
TRBD1	TRBV27	TRBJ2-7	-	CASSTGTGIYEQYF	TGTGCCAGCAGTACCGGGACAGGGATCTACGAGCAGTACTTC
TRBD2	TRBV18	TRBJ2-1	once	CASSLGLAGGDNEQFF	TGTGCCAGCTCACTCGGACTAGCGGGAGGGGACAATGAGCAGTTCTTC
-	TRBV5-1	TRBJ2-3	-	CASSQVYGGSLTDTQYF	TGCGCCAGCAGCCAAGTCTACGGGGGTTCCCTCACAGATACGCAGTATTTT
-	TRBV9	TRBJ1-1	few	CASSTLDSTTTEAFF	TGTGCCAGCAGCACCTTAGACTCGACCACCACTGAAGCTTTCTTT
TRBD1	TRBV19	TRBJ2-7	-	CASSPTGTGFYEQYF	TGTGCCAGTTCCCCAACCGGGACAGGGTTCTACGAGCAGTACTTC
TRBD1	TRBV6-6	TRBJ2-7	few	CASSSDRTTYEQYF	TGTGCCAGCAGTTCGGACAGGACCACCTACGAGCAGTACTTC
TRBD1	TRBV5-1	TRBJ1-1	once	CASSSGGRGLVDSRTEAFF	TGCGCCAGCAGCTCAGGCGGCAGGGGGCTGGTGGATTCTAGGACTGAAGCTTTCTTT
TRBD2	TRBV29-1	TRBJ2-7	few	CSVTGGEKSSYEQYF	TGCAGCGTTACGGGAGGAGAGAAGAGCTCCTACGAGCAGTACTTC
-	TRBV4-2	TRBJ1-5	-	CASSQKGGGDNQPQHF	TGTGCCAGCAGCCAAAAAGGGGGGGGAGACAATCAGCCCCAGCATTTT
TRBD1	TRBV10-3	TRBJ1-5	-	CAIDGTGENQPQHF	TGTGCCATTGACGGGACAGGCGAAAATCAGCCCCAGCATTTT
-	TRBV5-6	TRBJ1-2	-	CASSLTSVSDYTF	TGTGCCAGCAGCTTGACATCGGTAAGCGACTATACCTTC
TRBD1	TRBV5-4	TRBJ2-7	-	CASSAGQGLYEQYF	TGTGCCAGCAGCGCGGGACAGGGGCTCTACGAGCAGTACTTC
TRBD1	TRBV4-1	TRBJ1-1	few	CASREATGPHEAFF	TGCGCCAGCAGAGAGGCGACAGGGCCCCATGAAGCTTTCTTT
-	TRBV30	TRBJ1-3	-	CAWSGGNSGNTIYF	TGTGCCTGGAGTGGAGGGAACTCTGGAAACACCATATATTTT
-	TRBV11-2	TRBJ1-1	few	CASSSQGSF	TGTGCCAGCAGCTCACAGGGTTCTTTT
-	TRBV7-8	TRBJ2-3	-	CASSLDGGSTDTQYF	TGTGCCAGCAGCTTAGACGGGGGAAGCACAGATACGCAGTATTTT
-	TRBV30	TRBJ1-4	few	CAWSDVSATNEKLFF	TGTGCCTGGAGTGATGTCAGCGCAACTAATGAAAAACTGTTTTTT
-	TRBV29-1	TRBJ1-1	-	CSVQEDRSMNTEAFF	TGCAGCGTTCAGGAGGACAGATCGATGAACACTGAAGCTTTCTTT
-	TRBV29-1	TRBJ2-1	-	CSAPGSTRYNEQFF	TGCAGCGCTCCGGGGTCTACAAGGTACAATGAGCAGTTCTTC
TRBD1	TRBV5-4	TRBJ2-7	-	CASSLGQGATPYEQYF	TGTGCCAGCAGCTTGGGACAGGGGGCCACCCCCTACGAGCAGTACTTC
-	TRBV6-5	TRBJ1-2	-	CASSYSGAVRPGYTF	TGTGCCAGCAGTTACTCTGGGGCCGTCCGGCCTGGCTACACCTTC
-	TRBV5-4	TRBJ2-5	-	CASSLGLLGEQYF	TGTGCCAGCAGCCTAGGCCTCCTCGGAGAGCAGTACTTC
-	TRBV10-3	TRBJ1-1	-	CAISEMSGDTEAFF	TGTGCCATCAGTGAGATGTCAGGGGACACTGAAGCTTTCTTT
-	TRBV2	TRBJ2-3	few	CASREQGLLADTQYF	TGTGCCAGCAGAGAACAGGGTTTGCTCGCAGATACGCAGTATTTT
-	TRBV30	TRBJ2-3	-	CAWSPENTQYF	TGTGCCTGGAGTCCGGAGAATACGCAGTATTTT
TRBD1	TRBV5-4	TRBJ1-5	-	CASSLGQIGNQPQHF	TGTGCCAGCAGCCTGGGACAGATCGGCAATCAGCCCCAGCATTTT
TRBD1	TRBV29-1	TRBJ2-7	-	CSVEGHRGQSGEQYF	TGCAGCGTTGAAGGCCACCGGGGACAGTCCGGGGAGCAGTACTTC
-	TRBV27	TRBJ2-1	-	CASSLGGGKQFF	TGTGCCAGCAGTTTAGGAGGGGGCAAGCAGTTCTTC
TRBD2	TRBV27	TRBJ2-5	-	CASKSGSGSWETQYF	TGTGCCAGCAAAAGCGGCAGCGGGAGTTGGGAGACCCAGTACTTC
-	TRBV6-1	TRBJ2-7	few	CASREGPGLRSSYEQYF	TGTGCCAGCAGAGAAGGACCGGGACTCAGGAGCTCCTACGAGCAGTACTTC
-	TRBV30	TRBJ1-1	-	CAWSVPLRVNTEAFF	TGTGCCTGGAGTGTACCGCTCAGGGTGAACACTGAAGCTTTCTTT
-	TRBV6-5	TRBJ1-5	-	CASKRGSGHNQPQHF	TGTGCCAGCAAACGGGGATCGGGCCACAATCAGCCCCAGCATTTT
-	TRBV10-3	TRBJ2-3	once	CAISRLENTDTQYF	TGTGCCATCAGTAGACTGGAAAACACAGATACGCAGTATTTT
TRBD2	TRBV30	TRBJ2-1	-	CAWSPRPGAGVYGEQFF	TGTGCCTGGAGTCCCCGCCCCGGGGCGGGGGTTTATGGTGAGCAGTTCTTC
TRBD1	TRBV6-5	TRBJ2-7	once	CASSWGGQGGEQYF	TGTGCCAGCAGTTGGGGGGGACAGGGGGGCGAGCAGTACTTC